This T cell receptor beta chain comes out of a study of blood T cell repertoires in COVID-19. Study-level background: T cells, B-cell-depleted T cells, or PBMCs supplied cDNA or gDNA.

There are 15 residues in the CDR3. The V gene lost 6 bases and the J gene lost 4 bases, with 16 bases spanning the gap. Germline V CDR1 and CDR2: SEHNR, FQNEAQ (reference sequence). Assay used: immunoSEQ multiplex PCR; TCRdb lists only in-frame clones, some missing. The profile shows around 140,000 clones, 70% to 90% of them singletons. The table lists this clone with a count of one. The study drew participants aged roughly 18 to 89 years from approximately 25 US areas. This TCR was sampled from a woman aged 50 to 65 with acute COVID-19. The sample consisted of PBMCs or T cells enriched from blood (not recorded which). The rearrangement links TRBV7-9 to TRBJ1-5; no firm D call. In DNA form, the CDR3 reads TGTGCCAGCAGTTCTGGTGGAGGGATTAATCAGCCCCAGCATTTT. Its translation is CASSSGGGINQPQHF.